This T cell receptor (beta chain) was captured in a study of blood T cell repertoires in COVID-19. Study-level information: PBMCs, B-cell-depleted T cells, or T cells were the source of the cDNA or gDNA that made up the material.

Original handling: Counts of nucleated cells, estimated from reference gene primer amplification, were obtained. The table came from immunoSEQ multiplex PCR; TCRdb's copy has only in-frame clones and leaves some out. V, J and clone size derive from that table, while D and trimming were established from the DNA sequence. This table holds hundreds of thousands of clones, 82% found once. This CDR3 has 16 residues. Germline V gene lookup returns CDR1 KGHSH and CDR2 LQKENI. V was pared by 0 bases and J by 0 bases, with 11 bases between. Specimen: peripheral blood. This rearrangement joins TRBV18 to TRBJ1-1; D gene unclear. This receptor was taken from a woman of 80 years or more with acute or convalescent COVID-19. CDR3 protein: CASSPPVPGLNTEAFF. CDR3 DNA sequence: TGTGCCAGCTCACCACCGGTTCCGGGTCTGAACACTGAAGCTTTCTTT.